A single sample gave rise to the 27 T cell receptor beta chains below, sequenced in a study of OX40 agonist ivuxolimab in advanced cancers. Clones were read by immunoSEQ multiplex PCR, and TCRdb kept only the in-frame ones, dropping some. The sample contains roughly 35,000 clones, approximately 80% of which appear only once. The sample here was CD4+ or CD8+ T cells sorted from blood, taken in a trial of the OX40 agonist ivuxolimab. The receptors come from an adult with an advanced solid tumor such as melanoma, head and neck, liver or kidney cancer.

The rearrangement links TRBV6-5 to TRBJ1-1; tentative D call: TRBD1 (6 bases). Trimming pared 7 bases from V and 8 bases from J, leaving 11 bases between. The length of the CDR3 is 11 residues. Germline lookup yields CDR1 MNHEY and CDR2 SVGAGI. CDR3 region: CASIRGKEAFF. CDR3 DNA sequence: TGTGCCAGCATAAGGGGGAAAGAAGCTTTCTTT.

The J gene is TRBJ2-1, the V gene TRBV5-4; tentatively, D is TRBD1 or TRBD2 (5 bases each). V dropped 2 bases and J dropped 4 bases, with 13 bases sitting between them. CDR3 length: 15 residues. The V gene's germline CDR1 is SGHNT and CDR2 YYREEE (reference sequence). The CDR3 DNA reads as TGTGCCAGCAGCTTAGCCGGGACCAGGTACAATGAGCAGTTCTTC. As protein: CASSLAGTRYNEQFF.

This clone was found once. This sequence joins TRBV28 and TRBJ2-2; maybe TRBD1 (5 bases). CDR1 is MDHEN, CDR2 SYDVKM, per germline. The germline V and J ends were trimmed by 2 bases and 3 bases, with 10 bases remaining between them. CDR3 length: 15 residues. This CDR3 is CASSLGQSYTGELFF. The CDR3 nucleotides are TGTGCCAGCAGTTTAGGACAATCCTACACCGGGGAGCTGTTTTTT.

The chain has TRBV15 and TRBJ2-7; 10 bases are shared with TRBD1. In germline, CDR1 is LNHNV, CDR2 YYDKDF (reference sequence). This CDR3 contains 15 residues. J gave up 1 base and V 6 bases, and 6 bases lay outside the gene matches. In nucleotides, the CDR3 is TGTGCCACCAGTACTGGACAGGGGGAATCCTACGAGCAGTACTTC. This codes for CATSTGQGESYEQYF.

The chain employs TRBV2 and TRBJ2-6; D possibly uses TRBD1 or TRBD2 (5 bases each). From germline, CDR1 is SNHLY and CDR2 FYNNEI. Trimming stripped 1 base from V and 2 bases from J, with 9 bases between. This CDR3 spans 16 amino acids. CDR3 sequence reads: CASSEGWGTGANVLTF. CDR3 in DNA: TGTGCCAGCAGTGAAGGTTGGGGGACTGGGGCCAACGTCCTGACTTTC.

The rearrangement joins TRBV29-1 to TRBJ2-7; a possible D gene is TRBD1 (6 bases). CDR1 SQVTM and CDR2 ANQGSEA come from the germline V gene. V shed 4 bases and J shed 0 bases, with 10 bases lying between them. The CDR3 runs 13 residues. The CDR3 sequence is CSVVVTGSYEQYF. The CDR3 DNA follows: TGCAGCGTTGTAGTGACAGGCTCCTACGAGCAGTACTTC.

CDR3 protein: CASSLGTGNYGYTF. CDR3 coding DNA: TGTGCCAGCAGCTTAGGGACAGGGAACTATGGCTACACCTTC. The chain uses TRBV7-9 and TRBJ1-2; 8 bases agree with TRBD1. CDR1 and CDR2 from the germline V gene are SEHNR and FQNEAQ (reference sequence). This CDR3 comprises 14 residues. After removal of 1 base from V and 2 bases from J, the junction contained 0 bases not matched to a gene.

This chain's CDR3 is CASSAGDGYSNQPQHF. The DNA of the CDR3 is TGTGCCAGCAGTGCTGGGGACGGTTATAGCAATCAGCCCCAGCATTTT. The chain is built from TRBV6-1 and TRBJ1-5; a weak D match, TRBD1 (5 bases). Trimming shortened V by 4 bases and J by 0 bases, and 13 bases separated the two germline ends. The CDR3 sequence is 16 residues long. Germline assignment: CDR1 MNHNS and CDR2 SASEGT.

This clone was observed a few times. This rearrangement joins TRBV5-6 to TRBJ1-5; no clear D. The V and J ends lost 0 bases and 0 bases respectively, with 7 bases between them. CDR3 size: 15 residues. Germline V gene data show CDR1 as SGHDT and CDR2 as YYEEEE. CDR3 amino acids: CASSLGPVSNQPQHF. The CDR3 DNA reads TGTGCCAGCAGCTTGGGACCGGTTAGCAATCAGCCCCAGCATTTT.

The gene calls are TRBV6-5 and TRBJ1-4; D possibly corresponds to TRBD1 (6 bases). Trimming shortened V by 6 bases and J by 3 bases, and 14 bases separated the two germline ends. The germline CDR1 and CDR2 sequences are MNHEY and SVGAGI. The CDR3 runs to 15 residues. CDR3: CASRDTGQANEKLFF. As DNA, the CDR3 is TGTGCCAGCAGGGATACAGGGCAGGCTAATGAAAAACTGTTTTTT.

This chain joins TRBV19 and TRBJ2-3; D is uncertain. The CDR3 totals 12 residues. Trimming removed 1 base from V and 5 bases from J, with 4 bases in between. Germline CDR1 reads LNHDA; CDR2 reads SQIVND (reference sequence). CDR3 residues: CASSIGLDTQYF. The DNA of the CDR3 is TGTGCCAGTAGTATAGGGTTAGATACGCAGTATTTT.

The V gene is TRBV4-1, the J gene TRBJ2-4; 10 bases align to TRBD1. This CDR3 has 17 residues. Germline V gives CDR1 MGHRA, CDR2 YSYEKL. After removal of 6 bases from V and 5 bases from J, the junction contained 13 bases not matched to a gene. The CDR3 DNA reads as TGCGCCAGCAGGCTCGTCCTTGGACAGGGGGAACAAAACATTCAGTACTTC. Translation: CASRLVLGQGEQNIQYF.

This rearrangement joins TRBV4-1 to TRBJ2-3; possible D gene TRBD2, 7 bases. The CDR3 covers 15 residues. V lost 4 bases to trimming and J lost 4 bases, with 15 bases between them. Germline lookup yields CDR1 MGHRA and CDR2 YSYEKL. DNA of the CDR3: TGCGCCAGCAGCCTTGATGGGGGGGCGTCAGATACGCAGTATTTT. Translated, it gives CASSLDGGASDTQYF.

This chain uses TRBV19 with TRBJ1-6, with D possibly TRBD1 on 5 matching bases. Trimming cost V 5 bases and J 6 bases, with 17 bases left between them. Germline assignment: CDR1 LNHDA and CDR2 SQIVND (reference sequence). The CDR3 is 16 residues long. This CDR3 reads CASSDSTGALNSPLHF. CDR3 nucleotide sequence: TGTGCCAGTAGTGACAGTACCGGGGCTCTTAATTCACCCCTCCACTTT.

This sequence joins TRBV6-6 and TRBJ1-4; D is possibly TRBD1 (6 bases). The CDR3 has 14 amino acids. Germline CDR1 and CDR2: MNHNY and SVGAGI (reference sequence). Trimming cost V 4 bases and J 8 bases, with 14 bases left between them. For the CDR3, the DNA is TGTGCCAGCAGTTCGGAACAGGGTGGGGAAAAACTGTTTTTT. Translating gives CASSSEQGGEKLFF.

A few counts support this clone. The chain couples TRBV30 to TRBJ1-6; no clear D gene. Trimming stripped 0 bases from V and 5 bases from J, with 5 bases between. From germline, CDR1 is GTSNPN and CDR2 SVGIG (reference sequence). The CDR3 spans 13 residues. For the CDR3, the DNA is TGTGCCTGGAGTGTACTGAATAATTCACCCCTCCACTTT. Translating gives CAWSVLNNSPLHF.

The CDR3 nucleotides read TGTGCCAGCAGCTTAACCGGGGCCCACGAGACCCAGTACTTC. It is translated as CASSLTGAHETQYF. The chain recombines TRBV7-8 with TRBJ2-5; the D call may be TRBD1 or TRBD2 (5 bases each). Germline loops: CDR1 SGHVS, CDR2 FQNEAQ. This CDR3 region has 14 residues. The V end was cut by 2 bases, the J end by 5 bases, with 12 bases between. The entire variable domain, with the rest obtained from reference TRBV7-8 and TRBJ2-5, is as follows: GAGVSQSPRYKVAKRGQDVALRCDPISGHVSLFWYQQALGQGPEFLTYFQNEAQLDKSGLPSDRFFAERPEGSVSTLKIQRTQQEDSAVYLCASSLTGAHETQYFGPGTRLLVL.

This CDR3 reads CSVRLAGGVQYF. The CDR3 DNA sequence: TGCAGCGTACGCCTAGCGGGGGGGGTGCAGTACTTC. The chain uses TRBV29-1 and TRBJ2-7; 12 bases are shared with TRBD2. This CDR3 contains 12 residues. Germline CDR1 reads SQVTM; CDR2 reads ANQGSEA. Germline trimming cut 6 bases from V and 9 bases from J; bases unmatched to any gene: 6.

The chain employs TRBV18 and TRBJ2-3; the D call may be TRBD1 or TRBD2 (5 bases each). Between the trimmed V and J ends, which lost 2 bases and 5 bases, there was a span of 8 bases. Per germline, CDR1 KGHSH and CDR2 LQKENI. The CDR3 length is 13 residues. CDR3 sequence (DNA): TGTGCCAGCTCACCAGGGGGTAGAGATACGCAGTATTTT. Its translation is CASSPGGRDTQYF.

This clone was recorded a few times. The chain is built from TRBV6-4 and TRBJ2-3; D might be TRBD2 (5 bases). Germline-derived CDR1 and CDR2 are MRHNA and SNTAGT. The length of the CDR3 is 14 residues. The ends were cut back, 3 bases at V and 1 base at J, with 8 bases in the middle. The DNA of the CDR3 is TGTGCCAGCAGTGAAGGTAGCGGCACAGATACGCAGTATTTT. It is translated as CASSEGSGTDTQYF.

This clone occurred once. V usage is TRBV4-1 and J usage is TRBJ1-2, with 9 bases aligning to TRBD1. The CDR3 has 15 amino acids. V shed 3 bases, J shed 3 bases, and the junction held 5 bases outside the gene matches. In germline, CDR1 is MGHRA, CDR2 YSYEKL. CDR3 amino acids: CASSHPRDRDYGYTF. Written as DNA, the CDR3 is TGCGCCAGCAGCCACCCCCGGGACAGGGACTATGGCTACACCTTC.

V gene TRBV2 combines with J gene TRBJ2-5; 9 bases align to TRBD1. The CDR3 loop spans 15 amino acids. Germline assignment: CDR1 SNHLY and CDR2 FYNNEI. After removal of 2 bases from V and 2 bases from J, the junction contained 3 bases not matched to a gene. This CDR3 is CASSEQGQGQETQYF. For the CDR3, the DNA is TGTGCCAGCAGTGAACAGGGACAGGGACAAGAGACCCAGTACTTC.

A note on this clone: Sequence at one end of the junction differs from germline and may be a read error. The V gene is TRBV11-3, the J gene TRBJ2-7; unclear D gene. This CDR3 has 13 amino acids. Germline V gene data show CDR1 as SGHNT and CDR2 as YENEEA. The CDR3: CASSLGANYEQYF. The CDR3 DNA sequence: TGTGCCAGCAGTTTAGGCGCAAACTACGAGCAGTACTTC. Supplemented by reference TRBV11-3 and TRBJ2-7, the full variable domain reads EAGVVQSPRYKIIEKKQPVAFWCNPISGHNTLYWYLQNLGQGPELLIRYENEEAVDDSQLPKDRFSAERLKGVDSTLKIQPAELGDSAVYLCASSLGANYEQYFGPGTRLTVT.

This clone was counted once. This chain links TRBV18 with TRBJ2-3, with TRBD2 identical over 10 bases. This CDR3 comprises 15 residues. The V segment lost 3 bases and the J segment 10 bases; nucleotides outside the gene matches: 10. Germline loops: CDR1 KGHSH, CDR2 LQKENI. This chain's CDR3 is CASSPDSSSGGAQYF. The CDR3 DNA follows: TGTGCCAGCTCACCTGACTCCTCTAGCGGGGGCGCGCAGTATTTT. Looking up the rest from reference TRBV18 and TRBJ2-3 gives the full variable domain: NAGVMQNPRHLVRRRGQEARLRCSPMKGHSHVYWYRQLPEEGLKFMVYLQKENIIDESGMPKERFSAEFPKEGPSILRIQQVVRGDSAAYFCASSPDSSSGGAQYFGPGTRLTVL.

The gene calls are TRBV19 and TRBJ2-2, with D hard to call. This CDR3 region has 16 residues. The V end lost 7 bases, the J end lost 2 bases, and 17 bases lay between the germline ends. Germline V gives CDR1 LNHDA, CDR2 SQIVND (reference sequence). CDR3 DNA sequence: TGTGCCAGTACCGATAGCAGTCGCCGAAACACCGGGGAGCTGTTTTTT. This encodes CASTDSSRRNTGELFF.

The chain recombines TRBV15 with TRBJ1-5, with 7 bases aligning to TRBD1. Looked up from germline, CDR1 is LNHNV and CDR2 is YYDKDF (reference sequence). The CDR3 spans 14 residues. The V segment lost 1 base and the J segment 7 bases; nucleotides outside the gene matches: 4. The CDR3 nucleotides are TGTGCCACCAGCAGAGCACGACAGGGCCAGCCCCAGCATTTT. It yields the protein CATSRARQGQPQHF.

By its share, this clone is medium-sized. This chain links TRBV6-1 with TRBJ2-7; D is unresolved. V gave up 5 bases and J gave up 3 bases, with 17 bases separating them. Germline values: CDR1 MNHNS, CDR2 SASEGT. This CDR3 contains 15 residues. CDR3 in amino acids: CASSTPEAGHYEQYF. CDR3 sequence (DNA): TGTGCCAGCAGTACCCCCGAGGCTGGGCACTACGAGCAGTACTTC.